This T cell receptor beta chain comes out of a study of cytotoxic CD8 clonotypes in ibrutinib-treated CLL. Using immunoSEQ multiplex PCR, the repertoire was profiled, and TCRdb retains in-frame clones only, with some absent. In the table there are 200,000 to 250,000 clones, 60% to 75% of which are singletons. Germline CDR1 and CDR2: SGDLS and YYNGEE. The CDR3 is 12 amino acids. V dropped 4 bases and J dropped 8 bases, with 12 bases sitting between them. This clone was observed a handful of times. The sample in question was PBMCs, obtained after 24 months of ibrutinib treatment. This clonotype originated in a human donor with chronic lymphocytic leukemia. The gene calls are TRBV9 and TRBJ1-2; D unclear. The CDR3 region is CASSTYLVGYTF. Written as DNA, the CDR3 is TGTGCCAGCAGCACCTACTTGGTCGGCTACACCTTC.